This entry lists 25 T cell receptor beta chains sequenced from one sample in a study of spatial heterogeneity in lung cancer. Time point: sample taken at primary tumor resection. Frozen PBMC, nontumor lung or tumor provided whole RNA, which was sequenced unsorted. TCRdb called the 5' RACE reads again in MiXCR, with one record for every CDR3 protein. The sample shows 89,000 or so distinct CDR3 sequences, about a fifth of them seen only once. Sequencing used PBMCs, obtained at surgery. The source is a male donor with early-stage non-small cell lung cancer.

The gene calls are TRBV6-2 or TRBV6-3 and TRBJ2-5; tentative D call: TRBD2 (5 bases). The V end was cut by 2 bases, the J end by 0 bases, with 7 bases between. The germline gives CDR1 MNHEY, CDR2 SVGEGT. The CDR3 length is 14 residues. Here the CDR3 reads CASSYSGNQETQYF. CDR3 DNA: TGTGCCAGCAGTTACAGCGGTAACCAAGAGACCCAGTACTTC.

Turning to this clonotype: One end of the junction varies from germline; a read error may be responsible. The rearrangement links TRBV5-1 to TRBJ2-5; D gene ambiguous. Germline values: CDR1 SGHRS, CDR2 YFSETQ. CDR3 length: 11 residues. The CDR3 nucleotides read TGCGCCAGCAGCTCGCAAGAGACCCAGAACTTC. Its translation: CASSSQETQNF.

This CDR3 is CASSLNRGRNEKLFF. The CDR3 DNA reads TGTGCCAGCAGTTTAAATCGGGGACGTAATGAAAAACTGTTTTTT. This chain links TRBV28 with TRBJ1-4, with a weak D call TRBD1 (5 bases). Germline V gene lookup returns CDR1 MDHEN and CDR2 SYDVKM. V lost 2 bases, J lost 4 bases, and 11 bases lay in between. The CDR3 covers 15 residues.

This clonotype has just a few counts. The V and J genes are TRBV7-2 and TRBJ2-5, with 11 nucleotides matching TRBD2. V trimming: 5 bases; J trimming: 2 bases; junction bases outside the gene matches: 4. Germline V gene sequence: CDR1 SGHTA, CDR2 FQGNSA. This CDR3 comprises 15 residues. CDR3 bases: TGTGCCAGCAGCGCCGGGACTAGCGGTCAAGAGACCCAGTACTTC. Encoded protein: CASSAGTSGQETQYF.

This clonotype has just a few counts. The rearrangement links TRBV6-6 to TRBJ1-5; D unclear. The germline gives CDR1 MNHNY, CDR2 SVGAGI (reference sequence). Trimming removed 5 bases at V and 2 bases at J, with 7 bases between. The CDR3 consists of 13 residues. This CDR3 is CASSPWGNQPQHF. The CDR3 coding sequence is TGTGCCAGCAGTCCGTGGGGCAATCAGCCCCAGCATTTT.

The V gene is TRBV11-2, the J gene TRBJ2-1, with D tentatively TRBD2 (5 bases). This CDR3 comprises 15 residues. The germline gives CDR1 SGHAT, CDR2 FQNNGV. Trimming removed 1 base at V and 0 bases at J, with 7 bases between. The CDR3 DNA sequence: TGTGCCAGCAGCTTAGTAGGGAGCTCCTACAATGAGCAGTTCTTC. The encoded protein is CASSLVGSSYNEQFF. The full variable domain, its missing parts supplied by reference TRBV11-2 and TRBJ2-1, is EAGVAQSPRYKIIEKRQSVAFWCNPISGHATLYWYQQILGQGPKLLIQFQNNGVVDDSQLPKDRFSAERLKGVDSTLKIQPAKLEDSAVYLCASSLVGSSYNEQFFGPGTRLTVL.

The CDR3 sequence: CASSQDGGDGNEKLFF. In DNA form, the CDR3 reads TGCGCCAGCAGCCAAGACGGGGGCGACGGAAATGAAAAACTGTTTTTT. The V gene is TRBV4-1, the J gene TRBJ1-4; weak D call: TRBD1 (6 bases). This CDR3 has 16 residues. CDR1 is MGHRA, CDR2 YSYEKL, per germline. Trimming pared 0 bases from V and 5 bases from J, leaving 13 bases between.

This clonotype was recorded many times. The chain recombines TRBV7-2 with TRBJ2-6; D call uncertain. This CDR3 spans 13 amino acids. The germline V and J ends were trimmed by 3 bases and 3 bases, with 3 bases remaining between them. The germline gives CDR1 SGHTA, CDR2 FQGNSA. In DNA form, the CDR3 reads TGTGCCAGCAGCTTTTTTGGGGCCAACGTCCTGACTTTC. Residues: CASSFFGANVLTF.

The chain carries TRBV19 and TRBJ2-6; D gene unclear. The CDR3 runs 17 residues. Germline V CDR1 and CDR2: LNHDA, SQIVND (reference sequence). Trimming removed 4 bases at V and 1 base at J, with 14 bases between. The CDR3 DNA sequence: TGTGCCAGTAGTAATAGGCCCACGCCATCTGGGGCCAACGTCCTGACTTTC. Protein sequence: CASSNRPTPSGANVLTF. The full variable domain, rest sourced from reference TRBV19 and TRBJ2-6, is DGGITQSPKYLFRKEGQNVTLSCEQNLNHDAMYWYRQDPGQGLRLIYYSQIVNDFQKGDIAEGYSVSREKKESFPLTVTSAQKNPTAFYLCASSNRPTPSGANVLTFGAGSRLTVL.

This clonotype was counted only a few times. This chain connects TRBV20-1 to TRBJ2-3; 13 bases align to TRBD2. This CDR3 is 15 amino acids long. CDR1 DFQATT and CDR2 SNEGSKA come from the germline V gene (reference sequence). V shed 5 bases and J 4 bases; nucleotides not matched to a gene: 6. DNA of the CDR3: TGCAGTGCTTGGGGACTAGCGGGGAACCCAGATACGCAGTATTTT. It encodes CSAWGLAGNPDTQYF.

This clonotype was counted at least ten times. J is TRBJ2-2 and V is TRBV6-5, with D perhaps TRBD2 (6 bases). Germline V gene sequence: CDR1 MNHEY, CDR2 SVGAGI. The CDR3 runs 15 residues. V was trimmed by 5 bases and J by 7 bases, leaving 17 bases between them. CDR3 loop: CASSNRDGGLGELFF. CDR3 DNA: TGTGCCAGCAGTAACCGGGACGGGGGTCTCGGGGAGCTGTTTTTT.

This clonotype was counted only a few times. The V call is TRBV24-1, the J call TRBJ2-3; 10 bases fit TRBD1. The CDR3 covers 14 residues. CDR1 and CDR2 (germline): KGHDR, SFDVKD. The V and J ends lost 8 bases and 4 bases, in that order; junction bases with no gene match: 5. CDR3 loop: CATKGTGAPDTQYF. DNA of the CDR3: TGTGCCACCAAGGGGACAGGGGCCCCAGATACGCAGTATTTT.

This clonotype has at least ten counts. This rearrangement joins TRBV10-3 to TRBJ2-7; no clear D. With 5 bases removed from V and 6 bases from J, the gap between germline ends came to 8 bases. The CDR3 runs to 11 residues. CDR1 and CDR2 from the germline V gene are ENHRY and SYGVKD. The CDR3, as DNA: TGTGCCATCAGTATCAGGAGCGAGCAGTACTTC. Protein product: CAISIRSEQYF.

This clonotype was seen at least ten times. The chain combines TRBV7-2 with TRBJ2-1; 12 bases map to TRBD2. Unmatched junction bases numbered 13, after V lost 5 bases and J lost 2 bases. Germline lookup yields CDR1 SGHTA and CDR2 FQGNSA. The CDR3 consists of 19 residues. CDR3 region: CASSPPARLAGAAYNEQFF. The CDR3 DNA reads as TGTGCCAGCAGCCCGCCGGCAAGACTAGCGGGAGCGGCCTACAATGAGCAGTTCTTC.

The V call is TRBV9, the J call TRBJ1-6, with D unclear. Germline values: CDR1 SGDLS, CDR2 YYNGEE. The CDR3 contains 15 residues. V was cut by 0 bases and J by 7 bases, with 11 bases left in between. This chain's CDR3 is CASSVGPLENSPLHF. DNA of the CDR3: TGTGCCAGCAGCGTAGGACCTCTCGAAAATTCACCCCTCCACTTT.

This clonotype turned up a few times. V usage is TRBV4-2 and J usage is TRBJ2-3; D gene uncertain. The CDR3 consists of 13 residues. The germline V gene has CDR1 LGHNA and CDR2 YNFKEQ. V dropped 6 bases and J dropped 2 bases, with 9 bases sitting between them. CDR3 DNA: TGTGCCAGCAGTGAGAAAACCACAGATACGCAGTATTTT. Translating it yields CASSEKTTDTQYF.

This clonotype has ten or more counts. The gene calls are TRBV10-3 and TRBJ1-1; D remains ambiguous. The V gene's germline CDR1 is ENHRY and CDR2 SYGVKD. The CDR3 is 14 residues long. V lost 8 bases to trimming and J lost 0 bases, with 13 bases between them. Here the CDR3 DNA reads TGTGCCATCCAGGCTTCGGCTATGAACACTGAAGCTTTCTTT. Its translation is CAIQASAMNTEAFF.

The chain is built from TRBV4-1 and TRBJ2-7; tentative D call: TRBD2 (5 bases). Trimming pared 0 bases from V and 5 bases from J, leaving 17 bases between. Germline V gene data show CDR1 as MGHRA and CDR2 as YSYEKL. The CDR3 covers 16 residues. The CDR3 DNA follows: TGCGCCAGCAGCCAAGATCAGGCCAGGAGAGGGAACGAGCAGTACTTC. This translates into CASSQDQARRGNEQYF.

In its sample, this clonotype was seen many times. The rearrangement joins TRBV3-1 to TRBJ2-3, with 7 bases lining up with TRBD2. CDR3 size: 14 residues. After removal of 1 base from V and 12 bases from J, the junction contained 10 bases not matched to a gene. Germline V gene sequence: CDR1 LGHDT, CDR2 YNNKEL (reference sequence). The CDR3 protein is CASSQGRGRAFQYF. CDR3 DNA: TGTGCCAGCAGCCAAGGAAGAGGGAGGGCCTTCCAGTATTTT.

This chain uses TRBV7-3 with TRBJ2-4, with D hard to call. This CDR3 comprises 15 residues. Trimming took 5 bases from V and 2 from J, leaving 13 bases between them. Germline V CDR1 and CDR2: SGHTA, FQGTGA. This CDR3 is CASSPRSGPKNIQYF. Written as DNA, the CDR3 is TGTGCCAGCAGCCCCCGGTCTGGACCCAAAAACATTCAGTACTTC. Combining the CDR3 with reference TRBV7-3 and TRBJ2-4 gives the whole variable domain GAGVSQTPSNKVTEKGKYVELRCDPISGHTALYWYRQSLGQGPEFLIYFQGTGAADDSGLPNDRFFAVRPEGSVSTLKIQRTERGDSAVYLCASSPRSGPKNIQYFGAGTRLSVL.

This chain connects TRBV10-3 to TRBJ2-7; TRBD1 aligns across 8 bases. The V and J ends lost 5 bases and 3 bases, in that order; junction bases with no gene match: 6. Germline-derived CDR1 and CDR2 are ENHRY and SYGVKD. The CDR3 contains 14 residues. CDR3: CAISTTGGSYEQYF. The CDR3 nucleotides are TGTGCCATCAGTACTACAGGGGGTAGCTACGAGCAGTACTTC.

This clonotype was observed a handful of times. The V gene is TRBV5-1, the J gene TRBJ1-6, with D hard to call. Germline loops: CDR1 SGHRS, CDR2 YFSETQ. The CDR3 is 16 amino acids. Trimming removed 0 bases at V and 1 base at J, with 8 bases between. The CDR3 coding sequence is TGCGCCAGCAGCTTGGACGGGCAGTCCTATAATTCACCCCTCCACTTT. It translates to CASSLDGQSYNSPLHF.

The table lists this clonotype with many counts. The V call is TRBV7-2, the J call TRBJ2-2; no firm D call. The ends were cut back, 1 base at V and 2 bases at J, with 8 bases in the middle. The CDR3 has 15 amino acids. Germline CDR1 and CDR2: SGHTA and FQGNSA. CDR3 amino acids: CASSLEAANTGELFF. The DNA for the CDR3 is TGTGCCAGCAGCTTAGAGGCAGCTAACACCGGGGAGCTGTTTTTT.

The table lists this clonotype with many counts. The CDR3 nucleotides read TGCAGCGTTGAGATCGCGGGGGGCAATCAGCCCCAGCATTTT. Translation gives CSVEIAGGNQPQHF. This chain connects TRBV29-1 to TRBJ1-5; a possible D gene is TRBD1 (5 bases). Germline assignment: CDR1 SQVTM and CDR2 ANQGSEA. V was pared by 3 bases and J by 2 bases, with 11 bases between. This CDR3 comprises 14 residues.

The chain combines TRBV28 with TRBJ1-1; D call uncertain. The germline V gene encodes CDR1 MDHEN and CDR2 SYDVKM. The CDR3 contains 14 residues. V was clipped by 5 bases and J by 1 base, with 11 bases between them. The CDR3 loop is CASSRSKRNTEAFF. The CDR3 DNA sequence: TGTGCCAGCAGTAGATCAAAACGGAACACTGAAGCTTTCTTT.